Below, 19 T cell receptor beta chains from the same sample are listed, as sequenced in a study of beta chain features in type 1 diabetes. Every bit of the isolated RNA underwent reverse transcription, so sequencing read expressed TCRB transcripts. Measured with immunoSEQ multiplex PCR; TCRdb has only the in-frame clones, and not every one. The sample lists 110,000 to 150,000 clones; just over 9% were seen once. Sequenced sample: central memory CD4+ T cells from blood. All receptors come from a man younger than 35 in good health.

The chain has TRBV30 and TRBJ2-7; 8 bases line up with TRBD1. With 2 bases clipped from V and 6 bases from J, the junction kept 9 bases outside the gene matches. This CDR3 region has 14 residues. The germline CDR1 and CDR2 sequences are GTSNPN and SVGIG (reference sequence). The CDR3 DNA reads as TGTGCCTGGAGTTTTCCCGGGACAGGTTTCGAGCAGTACTTC. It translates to CAWSFPGTGFEQYF.

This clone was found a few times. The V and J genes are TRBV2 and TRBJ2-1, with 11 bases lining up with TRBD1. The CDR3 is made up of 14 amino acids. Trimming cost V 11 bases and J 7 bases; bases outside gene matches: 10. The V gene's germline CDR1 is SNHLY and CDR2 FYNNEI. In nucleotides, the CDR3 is TGTGCCTGTACCGGGACAGGGGGATCTAATGAGCAGTTCTTC. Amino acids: CACTGTGGSNEQFF.

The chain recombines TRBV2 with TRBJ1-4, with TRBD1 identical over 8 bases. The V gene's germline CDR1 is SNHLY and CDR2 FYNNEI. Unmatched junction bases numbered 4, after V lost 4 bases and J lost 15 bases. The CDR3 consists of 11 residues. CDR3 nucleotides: TGTGCCAGCAGTGTGGGACAGGTGGTGTTTTTT. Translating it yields CASSVGQVVFF.

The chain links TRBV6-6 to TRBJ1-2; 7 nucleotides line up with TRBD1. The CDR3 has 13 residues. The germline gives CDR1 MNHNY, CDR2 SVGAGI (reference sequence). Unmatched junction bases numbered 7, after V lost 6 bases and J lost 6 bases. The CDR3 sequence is CASSYDRVNGYTF. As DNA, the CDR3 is TGTGCCAGCAGCTACGACAGGGTAAATGGCTACACCTTC.

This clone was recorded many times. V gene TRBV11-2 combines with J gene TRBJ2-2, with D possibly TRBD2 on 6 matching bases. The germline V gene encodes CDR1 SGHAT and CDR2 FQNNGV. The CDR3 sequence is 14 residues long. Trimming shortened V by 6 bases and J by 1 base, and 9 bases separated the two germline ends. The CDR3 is CASSPSVNTGELFF. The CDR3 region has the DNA TGTGCCAGCAGTCCTAGCGTGAACACCGGGGAGCTGTTTTTT.

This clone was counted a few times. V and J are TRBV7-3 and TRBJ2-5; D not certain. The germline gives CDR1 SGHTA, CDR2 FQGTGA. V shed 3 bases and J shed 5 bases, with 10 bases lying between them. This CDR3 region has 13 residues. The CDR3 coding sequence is TGTGCCAGCAGCTTTAATCTCCGGGAGACCCAGTACTTC. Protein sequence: CASSFNLRETQYF.

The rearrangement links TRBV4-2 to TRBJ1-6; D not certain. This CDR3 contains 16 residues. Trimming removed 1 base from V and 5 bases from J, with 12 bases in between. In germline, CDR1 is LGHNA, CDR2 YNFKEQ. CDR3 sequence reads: CASSQVAGRNNSPLHF. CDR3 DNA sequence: TGTGCCAGCAGCCAAGTGGCCGGGAGGAATAATTCACCCCTCCACTTT.

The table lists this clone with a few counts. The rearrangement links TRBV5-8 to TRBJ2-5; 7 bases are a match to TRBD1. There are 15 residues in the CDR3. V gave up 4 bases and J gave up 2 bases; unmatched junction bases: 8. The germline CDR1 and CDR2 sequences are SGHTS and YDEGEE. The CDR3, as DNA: TGTGCCAGCAGCACCCATACAGGGGAGCAAGAGACCCAGTACTTC. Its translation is CASSTHTGEQETQYF.

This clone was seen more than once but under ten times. The CDR3 coding sequence is TGTGCCAGCAGCCTCATGCGGACAGCAGATACGCAGTATTTT. This sequence encodes CASSLMRTADTQYF. V gene TRBV4-2 combines with J gene TRBJ2-3; D might be TRBD1 (6 bases). Germline CDR1 is LGHNA and CDR2 is YNFKEQ. Trimming cost V 4 bases and J 4 bases, with 12 bases left between them. The CDR3 loop spans 14 amino acids.

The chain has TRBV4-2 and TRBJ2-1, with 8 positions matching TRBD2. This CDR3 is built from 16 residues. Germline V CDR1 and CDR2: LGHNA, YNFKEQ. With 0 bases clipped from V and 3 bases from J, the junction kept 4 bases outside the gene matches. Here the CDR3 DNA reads TGTGCCAGCAGCCAAGACGGGGGGGCCGGCTACAATGAGCAGTTCTTC. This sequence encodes CASSQDGGAGYNEQFF.

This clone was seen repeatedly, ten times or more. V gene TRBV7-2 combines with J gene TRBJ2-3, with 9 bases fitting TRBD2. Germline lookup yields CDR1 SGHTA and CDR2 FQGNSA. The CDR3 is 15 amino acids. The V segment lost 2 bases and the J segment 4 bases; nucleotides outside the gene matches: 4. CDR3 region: CASSLRTSESDTQYF. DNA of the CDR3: TGTGCCAGCAGCTTACGGACTAGCGAGTCAGATACGCAGTATTTT.

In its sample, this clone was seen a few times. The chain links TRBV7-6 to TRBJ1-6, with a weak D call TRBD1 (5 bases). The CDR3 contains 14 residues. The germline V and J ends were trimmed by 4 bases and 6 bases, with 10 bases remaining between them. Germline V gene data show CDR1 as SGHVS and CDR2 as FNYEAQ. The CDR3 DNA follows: TGTGCCAGCAGCTCCGGGACTGTTAATTCACCCCTCCACTTT. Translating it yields CASSSGTVNSPLHF. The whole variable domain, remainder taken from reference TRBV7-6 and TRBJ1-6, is GAGVSQSPRYKVTKRGQDVALRCDPISGHVSLYWYRQALGQGPEFLTYFNYEAQQDKSGLPNDRFSAERPEGSISTLTIQRTEQRDSAMYRCASSSGTVNSPLHFGNGTRLTVT.

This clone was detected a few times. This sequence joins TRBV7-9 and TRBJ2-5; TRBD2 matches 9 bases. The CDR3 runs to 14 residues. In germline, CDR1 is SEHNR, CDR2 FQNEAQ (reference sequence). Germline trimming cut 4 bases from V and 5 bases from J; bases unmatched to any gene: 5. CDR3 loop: CASSSGLAWETQYF. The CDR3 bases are TGTGCCAGCAGCTCGGGACTAGCCTGGGAGACCCAGTACTTC.

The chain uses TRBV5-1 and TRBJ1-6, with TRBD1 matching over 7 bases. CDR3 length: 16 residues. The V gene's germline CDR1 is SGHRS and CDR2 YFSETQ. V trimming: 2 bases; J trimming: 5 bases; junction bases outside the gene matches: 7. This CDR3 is CASSFSQGTNNSPLHF. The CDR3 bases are TGCGCCAGCAGCTTTTCACAGGGGACGAATAATTCACCCCTCCACTTT.

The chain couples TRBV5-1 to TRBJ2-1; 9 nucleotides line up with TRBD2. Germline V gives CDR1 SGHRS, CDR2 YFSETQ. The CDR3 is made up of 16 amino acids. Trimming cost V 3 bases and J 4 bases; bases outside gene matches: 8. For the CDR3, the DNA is TGCGCCAGCAGCTCGGGGCTAGCGGGGCTTTACAATGAGCAGTTCTTC. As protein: CASSSGLAGLYNEQFF.

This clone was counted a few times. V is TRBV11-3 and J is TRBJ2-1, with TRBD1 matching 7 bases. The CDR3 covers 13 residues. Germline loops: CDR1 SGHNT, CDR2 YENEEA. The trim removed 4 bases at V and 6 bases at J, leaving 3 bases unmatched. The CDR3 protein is CASSYNRGNEQFF. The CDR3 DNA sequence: TGTGCCAGCAGCTACAACAGGGGCAATGAGCAGTTCTTC.

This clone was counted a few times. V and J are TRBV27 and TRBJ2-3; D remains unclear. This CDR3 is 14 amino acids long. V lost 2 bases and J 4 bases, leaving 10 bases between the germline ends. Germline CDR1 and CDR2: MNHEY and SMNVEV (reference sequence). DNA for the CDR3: TGTGCCAGCAGTTTACGTCAGGTGGCAGATACGCAGTATTTT. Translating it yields CASSLRQVADTQYF.

CDR3 coding DNA: TGTGCCAGCAGCTTAGTGGGACTAGTCGGTAACACAGATACGCAGTATTTT. It translates to CASSLVGLVGNTDTQYF. V and J are TRBV7-6 and TRBJ2-3; 8 bases agree with TRBD2. V was clipped by 1 base and J by 2 bases; unmatched bases: 8. The germline V gene has CDR1 SGHVS and CDR2 FNYEAQ. The CDR3 consists of 17 residues.

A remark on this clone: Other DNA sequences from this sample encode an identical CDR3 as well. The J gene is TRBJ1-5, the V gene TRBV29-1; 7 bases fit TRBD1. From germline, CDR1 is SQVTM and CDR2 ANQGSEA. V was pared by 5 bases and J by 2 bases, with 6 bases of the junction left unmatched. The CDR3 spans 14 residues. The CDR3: CSVSRGTGNQPQHF. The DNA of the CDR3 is TGCAGCGTTTCCAGGGGGACGGGCAATCAGCCCCAGCATTTT.